A selection of T cell receptor beta chains follows, all from one sample in a study of blood T cell repertoires in COVID-19. TCRdb's copy holds only in-frame clones and misses some; the assay was immunoSEQ multiplex PCR. This sample carries 250,000 to 300,000 clones, 87% of them seen once, and the ten largest clones take 2.2%. Sample: peripheral blood. These receptors originate from a woman between 50 and 59 years old who had recovered from COVID-19. Each CDR3 is given with its conserved first and last residue. Clone size is not always given. Where it is, it says once, few, many or a class for expanded clones.

V gene,clone size,J gene,CDR3 protein
TRBV7-2,NA,TRBJ2-4,CASSPASGLAKNIQYF
TRBV7-9,NA,TRBJ2-5,CASSLGDLRQETQYF
TRBV4-3,NA,TRBJ2-7,CASSQVGSSYEQYF
TRBV7-3,NA,TRBJ1-1,CASSSRAHTEAFF
TRBV28,NA,TRBJ2-6,CASSLSSGANVLTF
TRBV6-1,once,TRBJ2-2,CASSASGTAPTGELFF
TRBV27,NA,TRBJ1-1,CASSLQGRTEAFF
TRBV27,NA,TRBJ1-2,CASSFYGTAYGYTF
TRBV27,NA,TRBJ1-6,CASSFRGAAAKYSPLHF
TRBV6-5,NA,TRBJ1-3,CASSSLVVSSGNTIYF
TRBV29-1,NA,TRBJ1-1,CSVVDRSSSTEAFF
TRBV7-2,NA,TRBJ1-4,CASSLGGGSWEKLFF
TRBV21-1,NA,TRBJ2-5,CASSKGQGGETQYF
TRBV5-5,once,TRBJ1-1,CASSLARGRKMNTEAFF
TRBV4-1,NA,TRBJ1-4,CASSQVGQAGRREEKLFF
TRBV3-1/TRBV3-2,NA,TRBJ2-1,CASSQFSGNEQFF
TRBV29-1,few,TRBJ1-2,CSGAGDDGYTF
TRBV5-6,NA,TRBJ2-7,CASSVRDSPTFRTYEQYF
TRBV19,NA,TRBJ1-1,CASSIASQGRGTEAFF
TRBV27,NA,TRBJ1-1,CASSTKGRQAAFF
TRBV7-7,NA,TRBJ2-5,CASSLEGGPGETQYF
TRBV10-3,NA,TRBJ2-1,CAISGAERGVIYNEQFF
TRBV27,NA,TRBJ2-1,CASRTSSSINEQFF
TRBV19,few,TRBJ2-4,CASSPGFLAKNIQYF
TRBV15,NA,TRBJ2-2,CATSRILAGGLTGELFF
TRBV6-2/TRBV6-3,NA,TRBJ2-5,CASSDMVREETQYF
TRBV2,few,TRBJ2-1,CASSEELAVNNEQFF
TRBV11-2,NA,TRBJ2-5,CASSLGSTGKETQYF
TRBV6-1,NA,TRBJ1-6,CASSEGEGSYNSPLHF
TRBV11-2,few,TRBJ2-5,CASSLGQGVWETQYF
TRBV6-5,NA,TRBJ1-1,CASTLRGGDTEAFF
TRBV4-3,NA,TRBJ1-2,CASSQRLGGLGRGIYGYTF
TRBV6-6,NA,TRBJ2-3,CASSHRRLAGVQDTQYF
TRBV7-2,NA,TRBJ1-3,CASSLALTGTNGNTIYF
TRBV28,NA,TRBJ2-7,CASSSPGITYEQYF
TRBV10-3,NA,TRBJ2-2,CAIRDSTRGTGELFF
TRBV30,NA,TRBJ1-5,CAWNQGQGQPQHF
TRBV29-1,NA,TRBJ2-1,CSVDPWPQGNEQFF
TRBV19,NA,TRBJ2-7,CASTHRGWGYEQYF
TRBV27,NA,TRBJ1-6,CASSPSSYNSPLHF
TRBV7-9,NA,TRBJ1-2,CASTQSHQGQLGYTF
TRBV29-1,NA,TRBJ1-2,CSVYRTGGLNYGYTF
TRBV6-5,NA,TRBJ1-2,CASKGRGSGYTF
TRBV6-5,NA,TRBJ2-2,CASSYSTGSGELFF
TRBV4-2,NA,TRBJ1-1,CASSQGDRVYTEAFF
TRBV5-1,NA,TRBJ1-2,CASSLWDRAYGYTF
TRBV2,NA,TRBJ1-2,CASNRQGGYGYTF
TRBV27,NA,TRBJ2-1,CASSSQGLARLYNEQFF
TRBV9,NA,TRBJ2-2,CASSLAGGTGELFF